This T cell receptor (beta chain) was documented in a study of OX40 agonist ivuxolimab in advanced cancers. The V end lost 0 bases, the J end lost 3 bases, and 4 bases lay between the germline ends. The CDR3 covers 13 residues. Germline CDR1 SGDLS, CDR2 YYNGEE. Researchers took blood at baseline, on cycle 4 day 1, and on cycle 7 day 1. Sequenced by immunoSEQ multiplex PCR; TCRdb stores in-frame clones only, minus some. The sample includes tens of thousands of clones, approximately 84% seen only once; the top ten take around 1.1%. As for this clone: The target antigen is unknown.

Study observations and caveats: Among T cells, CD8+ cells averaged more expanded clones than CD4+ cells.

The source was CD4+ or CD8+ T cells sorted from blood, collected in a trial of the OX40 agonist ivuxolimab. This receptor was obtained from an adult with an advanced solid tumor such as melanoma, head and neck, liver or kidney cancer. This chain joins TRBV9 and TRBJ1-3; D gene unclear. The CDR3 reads CASSVESGNTIYF. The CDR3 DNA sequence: TGTGCCAGCAGCGTAGAAAGTGGAAACACCATATATTTT.